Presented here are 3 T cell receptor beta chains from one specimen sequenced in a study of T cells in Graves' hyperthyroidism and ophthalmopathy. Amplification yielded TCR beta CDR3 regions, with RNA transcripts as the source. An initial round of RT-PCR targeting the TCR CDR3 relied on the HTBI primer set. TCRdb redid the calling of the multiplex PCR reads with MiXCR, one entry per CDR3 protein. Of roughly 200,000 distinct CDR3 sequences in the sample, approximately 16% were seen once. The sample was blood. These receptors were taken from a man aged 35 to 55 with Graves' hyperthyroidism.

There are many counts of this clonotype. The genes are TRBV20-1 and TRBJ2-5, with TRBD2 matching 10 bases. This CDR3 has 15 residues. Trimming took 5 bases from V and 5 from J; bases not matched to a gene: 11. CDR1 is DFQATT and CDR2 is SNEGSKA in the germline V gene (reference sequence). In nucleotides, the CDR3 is TGCAGTGCTCGGAACCAGCGGGGGGGCTCGGAGACCCAGTACTTC. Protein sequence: CSARNQRGGSETQYF.

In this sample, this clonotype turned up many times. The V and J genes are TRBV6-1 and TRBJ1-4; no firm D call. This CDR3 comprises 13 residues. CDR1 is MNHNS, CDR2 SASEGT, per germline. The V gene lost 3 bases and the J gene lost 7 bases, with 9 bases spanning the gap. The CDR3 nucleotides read TGTGCCAGCAGTGACGCCGGGAGTGAAAAACTGTTTTTT. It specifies CASSDAGSEKLFF.

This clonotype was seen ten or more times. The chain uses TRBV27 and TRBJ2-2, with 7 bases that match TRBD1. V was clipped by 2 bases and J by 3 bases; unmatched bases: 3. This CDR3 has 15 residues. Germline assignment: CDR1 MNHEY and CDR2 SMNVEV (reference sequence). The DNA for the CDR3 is TGTGCCAGCAGTTTACACAGGGGCGACACCGGGGAGCTGTTTTTT. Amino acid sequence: CASSLHRGDTGELFF.